This T cell receptor beta chain was documented in a study of response to subunit inactivated influenza vaccine (dated by TCRdb to 2017 to 2018). For context, the study as a whole: To follow how T cells responded to a trivalent subunit inactivated influenza vaccine, the researchers relied on deep quantitative profiling of the T cell receptor repertoire. Overall study outcomes, separate from this receptor: According to the authors, only a limited number of new T cells may be recruited by each seasonal influenza vaccination.

This clonotype showed up many times. Its antigen specificity is not known. Base qualities are not provided; no much larger clone lies one nucleotide away. Relative to germline, V is missing 0 bases and J is missing 2 bases, with 4 bases of the junction outside any gene match. The germline V gene specifies MGHRA as CDR1 and YSYEKL as CDR2. The CDR3, from cysteine to phenylalanine, totals 15 residues. The kept DNA is CDR3 alone, 45 bases in frame from the first base. Per the publication, the time point label means: 45 days after influenza vaccine administration. Libraries were constructed by RT-PCR. Sequencing took place on an Illumina HiSeq 2500. TCRdb reran the public reads through fastp at Q25 and MiXCR, keeping productive beta chains. Each CDR3 protein appears once, grouped with its most common genes and DNA. The table for this sample lists over 400,000 distinct CDR3 sequences; 9.5% to 13% of them were counted only once. Approximately 12% of the sample is taken by the ten largest.

The clonotype originates from a man aged 50 or older who received an inactivated influenza vaccine. Donor details come from another sample of the same person, matched by shared clones. The chain is assembled from TRBV4-1 and TRBJ2-7, and 7 junction bases match TRBD2. This specimen was PBMCs from blood, taken about 40 days after vaccination. DNA sequence: TGCGCCAGCAGCCAAGATGATGGGGGGGCCTACGAGCAGTACTTC. The resulting protein is CASSQDDGGAYEQYF.